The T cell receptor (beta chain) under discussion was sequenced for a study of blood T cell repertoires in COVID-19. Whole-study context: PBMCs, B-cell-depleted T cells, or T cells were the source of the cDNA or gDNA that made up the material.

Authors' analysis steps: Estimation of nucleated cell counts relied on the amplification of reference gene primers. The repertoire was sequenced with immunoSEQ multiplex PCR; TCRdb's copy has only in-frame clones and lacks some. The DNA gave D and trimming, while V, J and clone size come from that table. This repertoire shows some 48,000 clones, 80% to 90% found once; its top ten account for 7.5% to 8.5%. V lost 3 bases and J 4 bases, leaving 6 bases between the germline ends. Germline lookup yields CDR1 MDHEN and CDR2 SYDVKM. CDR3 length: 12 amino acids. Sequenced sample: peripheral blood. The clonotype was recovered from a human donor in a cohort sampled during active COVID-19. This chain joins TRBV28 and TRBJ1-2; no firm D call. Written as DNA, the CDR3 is TGTGCCAGCAGTTTGAGCGGCTATGGCTACACCTTC. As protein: CASSLSGYGYTF.